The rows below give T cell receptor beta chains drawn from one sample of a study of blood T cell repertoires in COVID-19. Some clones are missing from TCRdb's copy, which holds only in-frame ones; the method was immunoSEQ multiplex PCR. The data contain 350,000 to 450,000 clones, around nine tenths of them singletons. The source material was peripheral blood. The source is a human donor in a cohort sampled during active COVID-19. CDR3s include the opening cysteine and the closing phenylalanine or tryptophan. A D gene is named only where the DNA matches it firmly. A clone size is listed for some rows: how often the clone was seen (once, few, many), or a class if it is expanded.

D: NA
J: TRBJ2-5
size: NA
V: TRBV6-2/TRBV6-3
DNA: TGTGCCAGCAGTCACCCCGGTGTCTGGGAGACCCAGTACTTC
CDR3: CASSHPGVWETQYF

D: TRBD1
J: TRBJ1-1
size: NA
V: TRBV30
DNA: TGTGCCTGGAGTGCGACAGGGGGTTTGACTGAAGCTTTCTTT
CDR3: CAWSATGGLTEAFF

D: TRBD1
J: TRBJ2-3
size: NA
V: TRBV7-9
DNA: TGTGCCAGCAGCCCGGGACAGGGCGCTACCACAGATACGCAGTATTTT
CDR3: CASSPGQGATTDTQYF

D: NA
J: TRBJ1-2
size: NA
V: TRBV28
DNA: TGTGCCAGCAGTAACGTCGGGGGGGGCGATGGCTATGGCTACACCTTC
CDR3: CASSNVGGGDGYGYTF

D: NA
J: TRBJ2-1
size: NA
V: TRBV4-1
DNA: TGCGCCAGCAGCCAAGATTGGAGTTTCAATGAGCAGTTCTTC
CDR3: CASSQDWSFNEQFF

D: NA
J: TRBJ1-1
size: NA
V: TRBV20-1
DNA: TGCAGGGAAGACACGAACACTGAAGCTTTCTTT
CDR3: CREDTNTEAFF

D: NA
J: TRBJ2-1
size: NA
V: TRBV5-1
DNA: TGCGCCAGCAGCTTGGGGGTCGGGGTTGGGCACAATGAGCAGTTCTTC
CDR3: CASSLGVGVGHNEQFF

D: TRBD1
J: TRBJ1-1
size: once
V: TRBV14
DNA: TGTGCCAGCAGACAACAGGGGACGACTGAAGCTTTCTTT
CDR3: CASRQQGTTEAFF

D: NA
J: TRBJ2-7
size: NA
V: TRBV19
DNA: TGTGCCAGTAGTAAATTCGGGAGCTACGAGCAGTACTTC
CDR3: CASSKFGSYEQYF

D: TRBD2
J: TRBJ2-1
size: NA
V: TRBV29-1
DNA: TGCAGCATTGAAGATCTCAGCGGGGTCTACAATGAGCAGTTCTTC
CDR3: CSIEDLSGVYNEQFF

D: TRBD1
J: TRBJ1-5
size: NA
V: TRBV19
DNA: TGTGCCAGTAGCCGACAGGGCCTCGGCAATCAGCCCCAGCATTTT
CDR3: CASSRQGLGNQPQHF

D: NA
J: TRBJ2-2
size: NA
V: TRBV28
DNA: TGTGCCAGCAGTTTGGGTCACAGGGAATTCACCGGGGAGCTGTTTTTT
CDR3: CASSLGHREFTGELFF

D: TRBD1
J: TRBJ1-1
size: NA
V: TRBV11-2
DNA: TGTGCCAGCAGCTTCCCCGGGACAGGGCGGAACACTGAAGCTTTCTTT
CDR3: CASSFPGTGRNTEAFF

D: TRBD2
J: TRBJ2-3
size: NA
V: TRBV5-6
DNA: TGTGCCAGCAGCTTGTACGGGACTAGCGGATCCTATAGCACAGATACGCAGTATTTT
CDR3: CASSLYGTSGSYSTDTQYF

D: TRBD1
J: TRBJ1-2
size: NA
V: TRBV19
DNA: TGTGCCAGTAGTATCACGGGACAGGGATACGGCTACACCTTC
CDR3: CASSITGQGYGYTF

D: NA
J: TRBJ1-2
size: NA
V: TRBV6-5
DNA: TGTGCCAGCAGTCAGATAAATGGCTATGGCTACACCTTC
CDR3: CASSQINGYGYTF

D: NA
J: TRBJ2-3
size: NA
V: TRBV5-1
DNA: TGCGCCAGCAGCCTTGGGACTGCCCGAAATACAGATACGCAGTATTTT
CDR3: CASSLGTARNTDTQYF

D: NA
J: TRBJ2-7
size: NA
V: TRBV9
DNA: TGTGCCAGCAGCGTAGGAGCCTCCCCCTCCTACGAGCAGTACTTC
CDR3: CASSVGASPSYEQYF

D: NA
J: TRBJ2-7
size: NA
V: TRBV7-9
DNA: TGTGCCAGCAGCTTATCTGCCGGACCCAGGGACGAGCAGTACTTC
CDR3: CASSLSAGPRDEQYF

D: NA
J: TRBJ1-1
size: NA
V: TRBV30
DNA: TGTGCCTGGAGTCGCACCCGGGGTGAAGCTTTCTTT
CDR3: CAWSRTRGEAFF

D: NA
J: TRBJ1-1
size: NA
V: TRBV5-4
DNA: TGTGCCAGCAGCTTGGAAGGACTCGAAGCTTTCTTT
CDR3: CASSLEGLEAFF

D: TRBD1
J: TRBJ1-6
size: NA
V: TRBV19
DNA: TGTGCCAGTAGTGTCGGGACAGGTAATTCACCCCTCCACTTT
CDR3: CASSVGTGNSPLHF

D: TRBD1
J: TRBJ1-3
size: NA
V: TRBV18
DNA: TGTGCCAGCTCACCAACAGGACAGGACGATACTGGAAACACCATATATTTT
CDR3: CASSPTGQDDTGNTIYF

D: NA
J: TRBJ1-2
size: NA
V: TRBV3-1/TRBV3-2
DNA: TGTGCCAGCAGCGCCACAGCTGGAGGCTATGGCTACACCTTC
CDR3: CASSATAGGYGYTF

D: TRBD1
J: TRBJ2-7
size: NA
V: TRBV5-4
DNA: TGTGCCAGCAGCTTGTACAGGGGTGACGAGCAGTACTTC
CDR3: CASSLYRGDEQYF

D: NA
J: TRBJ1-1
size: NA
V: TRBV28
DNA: TGTGCCAGCAGTCCATTGACAGACTCCACTGAAGCTTTCTTT
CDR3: CASSPLTDSTEAFF

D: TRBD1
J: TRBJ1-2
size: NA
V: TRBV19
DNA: TGTGCCAGTTCCAGGGGGCACGGCTACACCTTC
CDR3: CASSRGHGYTF

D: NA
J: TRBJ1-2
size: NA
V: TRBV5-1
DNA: TGCGCCAGCAGCTTGGCTGGCAGGCGCGTCAACGGCTACACCTTC
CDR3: CASSLAGRRVNGYTF

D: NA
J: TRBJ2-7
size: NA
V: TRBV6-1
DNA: TGTGCCAGCAGTGAAGAAAGACAGGTTCCCTACGAGCAGTACTTC
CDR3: CASSEERQVPYEQYF

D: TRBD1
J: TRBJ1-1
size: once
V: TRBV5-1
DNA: TGCGCCAGCAGTGATGGGACAGGGAGGGTGAATGAAGCTTTCTTT
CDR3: CASSDGTGRVNEAFF

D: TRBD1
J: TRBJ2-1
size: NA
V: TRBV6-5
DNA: TGTGCCACCGGACGGCGACAGGGAAGTAGTGAGCAGTTCTTC
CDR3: CATGRRQGSSEQFF

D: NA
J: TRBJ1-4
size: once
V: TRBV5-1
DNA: TGCGCCAGCAGCTTAGCGGCTAATGAAAAACTGTTTTTT
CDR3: CASSLAANEKLFF

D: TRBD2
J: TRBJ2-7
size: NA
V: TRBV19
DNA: TGTGCCAGTAGCCACGGGGGGGTAAGGGGAACCTACGAGCAGTACTTC
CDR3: CASSHGGVRGTYEQYF

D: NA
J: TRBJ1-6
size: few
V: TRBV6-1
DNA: TGTGCCAGCAGCGAACAGGGCGGCTCCTATAATTCACCCCTCCACTTT
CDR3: CASSEQGGSYNSPLHF

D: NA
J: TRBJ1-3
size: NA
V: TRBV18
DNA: TGTGCCAGCTCACCATACTCCGACAGCGCCTCTGGAAACACCATATATTTT
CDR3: CASSPYSDSASGNTIYF

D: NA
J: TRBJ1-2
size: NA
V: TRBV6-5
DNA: TGTGCCAGCAACGAGTCCGGAGGGGAGAACGGCTACACCTTC
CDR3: CASNESGGENGYTF

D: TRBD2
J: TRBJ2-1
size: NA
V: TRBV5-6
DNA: TGTGCCAGCTTGGGCTTGCGGGAGGGTTACAATGAGCAGTTCTTC
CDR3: CASLGLREGYNEQFF

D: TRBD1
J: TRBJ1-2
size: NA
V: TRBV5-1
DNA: TGCGCCAGCAGCTTGGAGACAGGGGATGGCTACACCTTC
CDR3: CASSLETGDGYTF

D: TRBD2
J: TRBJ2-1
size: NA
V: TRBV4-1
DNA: TGCGCCAGCAGCCTCAAAAGCGGGGGGGCCTACAATGAGCAGTTCTTC
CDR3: CASSLKSGGAYNEQFF

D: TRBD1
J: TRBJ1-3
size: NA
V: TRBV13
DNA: TGTGCCAGCAGCTCCGGACAGGGCAGCTCTGGAAACACCATATATTTT
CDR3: CASSSGQGSSGNTIYF

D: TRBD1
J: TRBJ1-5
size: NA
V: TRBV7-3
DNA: TGTGCCAGCAGCCCCAAGACAGGGAAGGGGCAGCCCCAGCATTTT
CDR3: CASSPKTGKGQPQHF